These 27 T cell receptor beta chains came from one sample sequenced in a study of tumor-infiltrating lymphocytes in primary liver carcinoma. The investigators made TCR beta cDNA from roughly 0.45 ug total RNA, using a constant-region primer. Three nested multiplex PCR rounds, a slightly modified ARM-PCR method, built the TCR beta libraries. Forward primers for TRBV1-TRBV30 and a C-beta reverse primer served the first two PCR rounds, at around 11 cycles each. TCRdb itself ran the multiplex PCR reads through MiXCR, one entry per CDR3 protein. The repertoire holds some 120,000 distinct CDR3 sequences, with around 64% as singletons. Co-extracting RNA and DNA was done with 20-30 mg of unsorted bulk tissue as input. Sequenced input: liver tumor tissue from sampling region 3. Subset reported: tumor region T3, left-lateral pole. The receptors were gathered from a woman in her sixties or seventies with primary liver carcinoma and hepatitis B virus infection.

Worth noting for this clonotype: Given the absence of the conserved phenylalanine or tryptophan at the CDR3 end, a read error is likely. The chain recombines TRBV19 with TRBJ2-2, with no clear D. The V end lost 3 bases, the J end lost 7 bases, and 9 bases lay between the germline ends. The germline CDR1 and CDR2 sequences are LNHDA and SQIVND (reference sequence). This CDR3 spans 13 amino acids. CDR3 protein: CASSILSGGELFS. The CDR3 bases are TGTGCCAGTAGTATTTTGTCAGGCGGGGAGCTGTTTTCT.

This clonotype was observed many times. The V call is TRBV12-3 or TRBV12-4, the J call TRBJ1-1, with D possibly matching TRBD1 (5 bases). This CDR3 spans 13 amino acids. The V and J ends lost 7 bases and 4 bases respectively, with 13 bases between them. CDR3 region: CASTNPGGTEAFF. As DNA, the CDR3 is TGTGCCAGCACCAATCCTGGGGGCACTGAAGCTTTCTTT.

The CDR3 region has the DNA TGTGCCAGCAGTGACCTTACTAGCAGCGTATATGAGCAGTTCTTC. Encoded protein: CASSDLTSSVYEQFF. This sequence joins TRBV6-4 and TRBJ2-1; a possible D gene is TRBD2 (6 bases). CDR1 is MRHNA, CDR2 SNTAGT, per germline. There are 15 residues in the CDR3. The ends were cut back, 2 bases at V and 8 bases at J, with 16 bases in the middle.

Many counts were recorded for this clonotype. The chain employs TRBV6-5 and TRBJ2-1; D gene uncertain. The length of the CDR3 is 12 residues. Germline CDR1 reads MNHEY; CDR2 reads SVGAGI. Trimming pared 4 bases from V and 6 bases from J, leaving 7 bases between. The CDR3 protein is CASSSWINEQFF. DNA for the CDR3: TGTGCCAGCAGTTCCTGGATCAATGAGCAGTTCTTC.

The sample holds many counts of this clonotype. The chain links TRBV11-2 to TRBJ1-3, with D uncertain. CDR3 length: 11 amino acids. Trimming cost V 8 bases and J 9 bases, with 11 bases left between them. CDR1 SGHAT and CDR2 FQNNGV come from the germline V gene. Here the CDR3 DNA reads TGTGCCAGCGCCCGTGGTGGCACCATATATTTT. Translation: CASARGGTIYF.

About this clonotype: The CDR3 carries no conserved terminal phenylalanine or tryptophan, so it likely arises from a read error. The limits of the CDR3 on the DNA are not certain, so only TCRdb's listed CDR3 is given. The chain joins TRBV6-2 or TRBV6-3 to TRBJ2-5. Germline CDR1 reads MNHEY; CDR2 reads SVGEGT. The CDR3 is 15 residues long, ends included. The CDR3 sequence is CASSYSGEYQETQYL.

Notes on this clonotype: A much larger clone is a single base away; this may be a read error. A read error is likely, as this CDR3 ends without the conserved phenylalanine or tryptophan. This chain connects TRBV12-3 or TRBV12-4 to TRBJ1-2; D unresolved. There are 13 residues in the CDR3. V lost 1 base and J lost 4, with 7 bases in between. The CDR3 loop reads CASSLGSTYGYTI. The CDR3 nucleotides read TGTGCCAGCAGTTTAGGCAGTACCTATGGCTACACCATC.

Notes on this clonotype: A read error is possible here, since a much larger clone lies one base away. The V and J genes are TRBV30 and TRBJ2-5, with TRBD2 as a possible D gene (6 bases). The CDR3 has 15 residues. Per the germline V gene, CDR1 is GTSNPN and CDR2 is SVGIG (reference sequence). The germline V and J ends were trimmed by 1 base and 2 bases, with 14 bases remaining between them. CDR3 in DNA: TGTGCCTGGAGTGATGGCCTAGCGTCGCAAGAGACCCAGTACTTC. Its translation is CAWSDGLASQETQYF.

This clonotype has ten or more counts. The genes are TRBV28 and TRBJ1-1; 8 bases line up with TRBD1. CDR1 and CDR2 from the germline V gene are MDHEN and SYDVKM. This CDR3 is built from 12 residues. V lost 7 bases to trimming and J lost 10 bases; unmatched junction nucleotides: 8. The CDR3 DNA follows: TGTGCCAGCACCACCCGGACAGGGCCAGCTTTCTTT. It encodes CASTTRTGPAFF.

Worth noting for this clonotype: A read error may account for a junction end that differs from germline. Here the CDR3 reads CTSSIGDRETQYF. Written as DNA, the CDR3 is TGTACCAGTAGTATAGGGGACCGAGAGACCCAGTACTTC. The rearrangement uses TRBV19 and TRBJ2-5, with D perhaps being TRBD1 or TRBD2 (5 bases each). CDR1 and CDR2 (germline): LNHDA, SQIVND (reference sequence). There are 13 residues in the CDR3.

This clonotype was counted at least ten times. CDR3 DNA sequence: TGTGCCAGCAGCCAAGGGGGCGCAGCGACCGAGCAGTACTTC. Translation: CASSQGGAATEQYF. This chain connects TRBV14 to TRBJ2-7; the D gene is possibly TRBD1 (5 bases). The CDR3 is 14 residues long. Germline V gene sequence: CDR1 SGHDN, CDR2 FVKESK. Trimming removed 1 base from V and 6 bases from J, with 13 bases in between.

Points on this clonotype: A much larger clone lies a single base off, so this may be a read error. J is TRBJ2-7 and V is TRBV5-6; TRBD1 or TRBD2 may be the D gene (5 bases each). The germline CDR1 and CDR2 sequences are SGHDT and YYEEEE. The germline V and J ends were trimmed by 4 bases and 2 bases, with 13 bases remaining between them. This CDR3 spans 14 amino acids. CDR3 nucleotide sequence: TGTGCCAGCAGCCTGATCGGGACCCCCTACGAGCAGTACTTC. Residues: CASSLIGTPYEQYF.

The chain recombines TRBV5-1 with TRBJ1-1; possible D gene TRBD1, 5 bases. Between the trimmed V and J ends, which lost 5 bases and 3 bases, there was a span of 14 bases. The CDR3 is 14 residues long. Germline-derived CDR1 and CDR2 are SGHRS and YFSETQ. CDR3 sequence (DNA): TGCGCCAGCAGACCTGGGACCGCGTACACTGAAGCTTTCTTT. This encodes CASRPGTAYTEAFF.

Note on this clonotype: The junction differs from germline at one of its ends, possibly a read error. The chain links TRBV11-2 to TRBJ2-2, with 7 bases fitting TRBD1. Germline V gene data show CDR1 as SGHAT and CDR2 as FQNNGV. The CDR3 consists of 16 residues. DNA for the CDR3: TGTGCCAGCAGCTTGCACAGGGGCCCGAACATCGGGGAGTTGTTTTTT. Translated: CASSLHRGPNIGELFF. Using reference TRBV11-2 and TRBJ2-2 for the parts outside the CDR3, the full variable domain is EAGVAQSPRYKIIEKRQSVAFWCNPISGHATLYWYQQILGQGPKLLIQFQNNGVVDDSQLPKDRFSAERLKGVDSTLKIQPAKLEDSAVYLCASSLHRGPNIGELFFGEGSRLTVL.

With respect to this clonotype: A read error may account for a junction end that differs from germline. The DNA for the CDR3 is TGTGCCAGCAGCTTAGGAGGACTAACACACACGTCAGATACGCAATATTTT. It encodes CASSLGGLTHTSDTQYF. The chain couples TRBV11-2 to TRBJ2-3; possibly TRBD2 for D (6 bases). The CDR3 is 17 residues long. The germline gives CDR1 SGHAT, CDR2 FQNNGV.

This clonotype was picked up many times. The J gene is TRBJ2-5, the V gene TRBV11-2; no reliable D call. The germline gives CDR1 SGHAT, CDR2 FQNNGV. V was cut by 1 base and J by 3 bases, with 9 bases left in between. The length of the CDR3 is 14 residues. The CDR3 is CASSLGQLKETQYF. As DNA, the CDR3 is TGTGCCAGCAGCTTAGGGCAGCTAAAAGAGACCCAGTACTTC.

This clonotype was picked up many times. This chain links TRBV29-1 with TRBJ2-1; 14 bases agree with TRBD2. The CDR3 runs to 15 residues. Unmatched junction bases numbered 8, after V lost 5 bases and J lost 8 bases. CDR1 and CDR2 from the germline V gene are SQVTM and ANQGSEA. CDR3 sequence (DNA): TGCAGCGTTAAGGGGGGACTAGCGGGAGACGATGAGCAGTTCTTC. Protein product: CSVKGGLAGDDEQFF.

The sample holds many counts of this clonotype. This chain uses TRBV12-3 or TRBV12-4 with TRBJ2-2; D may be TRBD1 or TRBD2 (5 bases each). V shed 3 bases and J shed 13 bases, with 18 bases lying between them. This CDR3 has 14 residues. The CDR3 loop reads CASSLSGDGIMLFF. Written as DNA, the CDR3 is TGTGCCAGCAGTTTGAGTGGGGACGGGATCATGCTGTTTTTT.

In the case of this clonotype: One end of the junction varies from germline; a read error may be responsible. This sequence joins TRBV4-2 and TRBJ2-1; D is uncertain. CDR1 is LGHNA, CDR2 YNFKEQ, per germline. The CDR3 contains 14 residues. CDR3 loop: CTSSQGTGVNEQFF. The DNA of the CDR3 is TGTACCAGCAGCCAAGGAACGGGCGTTAATGAACAGTTCTTC.

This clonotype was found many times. DNA of the CDR3: TGTGCCAGCAGTTACGGGGGCAGCAACACCGGGGAGCTGTTTTTT. Its translation: CASSYGGSNTGELFF. The rearrangement joins TRBV6-6 to TRBJ2-2; tentative D call: TRBD1 (6 bases). V was cut by 2 bases and J by 2 bases, with 9 bases left in between. The CDR3 has 15 residues. CDR1 MNHNY and CDR2 SVGAGI come from the germline V gene (reference sequence).

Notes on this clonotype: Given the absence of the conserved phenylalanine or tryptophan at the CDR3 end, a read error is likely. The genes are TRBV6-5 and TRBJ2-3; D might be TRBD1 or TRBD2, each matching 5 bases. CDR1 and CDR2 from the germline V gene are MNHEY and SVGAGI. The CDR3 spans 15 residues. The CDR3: CVGRIRDRYTDTQYL. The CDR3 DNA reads TGTGTCGGCAGAATCCGGGACCGATACACAGATACGCAGTATTTA.

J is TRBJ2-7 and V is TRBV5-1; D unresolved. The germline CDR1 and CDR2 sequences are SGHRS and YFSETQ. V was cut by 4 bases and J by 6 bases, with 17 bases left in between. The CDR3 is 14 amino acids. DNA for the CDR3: TGCGCCAGCAGCCTCAGGAATCATGGCGGCGAGCAGTACTTC. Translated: CASSLRNHGGEQYF.

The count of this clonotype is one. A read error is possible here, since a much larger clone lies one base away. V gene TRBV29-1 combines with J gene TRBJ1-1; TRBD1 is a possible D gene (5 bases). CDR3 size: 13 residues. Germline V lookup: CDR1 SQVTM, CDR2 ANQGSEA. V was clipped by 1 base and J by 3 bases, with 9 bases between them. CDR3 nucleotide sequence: TGCAGCGTTGAAGGGGGGGGGGACACTGAAGCTTTCTTT. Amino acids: CSVEGGGDTEAFF.

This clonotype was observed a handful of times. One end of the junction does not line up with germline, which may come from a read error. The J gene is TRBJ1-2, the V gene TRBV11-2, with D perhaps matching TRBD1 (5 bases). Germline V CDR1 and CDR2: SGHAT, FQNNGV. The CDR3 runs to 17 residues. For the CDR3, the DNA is TGCGCCAGCAGCTTAGATCCGATCAGGGCGTTGCGCTCTGGCTACACCTTC. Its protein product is CASSLDPIRALRSGYTF.

The CDR3 bases are TGTGCCTGGAGCCGTGACAGGAAACCCCAGCATTTT. This codes for CAWSRDRKPQHF. The chain employs TRBV30 and TRBJ1-5; D may be TRBD1 (6 bases). Germline V gene lookup returns CDR1 GTSNPN and CDR2 SVGIG (reference sequence). The CDR3 covers 12 residues. V was shortened by 3 bases and J by 10 bases, with 13 bases between the two germline ends.

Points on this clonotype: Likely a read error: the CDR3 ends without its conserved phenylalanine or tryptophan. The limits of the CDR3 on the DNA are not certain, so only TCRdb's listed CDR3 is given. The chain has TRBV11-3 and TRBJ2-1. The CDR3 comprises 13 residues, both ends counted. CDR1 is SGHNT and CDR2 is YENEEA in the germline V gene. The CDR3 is CASSLDTWGERFV.

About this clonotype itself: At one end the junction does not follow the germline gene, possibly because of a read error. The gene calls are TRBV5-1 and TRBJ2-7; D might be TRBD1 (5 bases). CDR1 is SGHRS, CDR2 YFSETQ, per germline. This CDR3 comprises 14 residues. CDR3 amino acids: CASSLDPDRREQNF. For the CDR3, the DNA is TGCGCCAGCAGCTTGGACCCAGACAGACGCGAGCAGAACTTC.